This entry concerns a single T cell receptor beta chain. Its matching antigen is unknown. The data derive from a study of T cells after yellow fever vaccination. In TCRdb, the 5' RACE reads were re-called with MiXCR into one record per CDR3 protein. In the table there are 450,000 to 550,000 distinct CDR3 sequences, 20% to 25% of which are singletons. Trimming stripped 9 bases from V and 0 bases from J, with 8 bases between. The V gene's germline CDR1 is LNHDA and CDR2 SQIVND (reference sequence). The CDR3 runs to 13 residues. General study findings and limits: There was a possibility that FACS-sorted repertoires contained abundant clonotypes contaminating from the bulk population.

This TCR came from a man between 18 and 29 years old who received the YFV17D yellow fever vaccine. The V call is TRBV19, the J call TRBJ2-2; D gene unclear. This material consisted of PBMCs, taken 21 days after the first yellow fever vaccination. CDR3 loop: CASEHTNTGELFF. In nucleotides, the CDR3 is TGTGCCAGCGAACACACGAACACCGGGGAGCTGTTTTTT.